This T cell receptor (beta chain) stems from a study of OX40 agonist ivuxolimab in advanced cancers. For the study at large: Participants could have had prior anti-PD-1, anti-PD-L1 or anti-CTLA-4 therapy, and around 40% had some.

Sequencing used immunoSEQ multiplex PCR; TCRdb keeps in-frame clones, though not all of them. The sample records roughly 40,000 clones, roughly 87% being singletons. Sequenced here: CD4+ or CD8+ T cells sorted from blood, sampled in a trial of the OX40 agonist ivuxolimab. This clonotype was obtained from an adult with an advanced solid tumor such as melanoma, head and neck, liver or kidney cancer.

CDR3 nucleotides: TGTGCCAGCAGCTCCTCGGACAGCTACAATGAGCAGTTCTTC. This codes for CASSSSDSYNEQFF. V is TRBV13 and J is TRBJ2-1; D may be TRBD1 (6 bases). Trimming removed 4 bases at V and 3 bases at J, with 10 bases between. CDR3 size: 14 residues. From germline, CDR1 is PRHDT and CDR2 FYEKMQ (reference sequence).